The 23 T cell receptor beta chains given below trace back to one sample, sequenced in a study of T cells after yellow fever vaccination. TCRdb processed the 5' RACE reads anew with MiXCR; each CDR3 protein has one entry. This sample has hundreds of thousands of distinct CDR3 sequences, with approximately 12% found just once. The sample here was PBMCs, taken on the day of the yellow fever booster vaccination. The source is a man aged 30 to 45 who received the YFV17D yellow fever vaccine.

The chain carries TRBV19 and TRBJ2-7, with 7 nucleotides matching TRBD1. The CDR3 is made up of 14 amino acids. The trim removed 5 bases at V and 2 bases at J, leaving 6 bases unmatched. In germline, CDR1 is LNHDA, CDR2 SQIVND (reference sequence). In nucleotides, the CDR3 is TGTGCCAGTAGTCGTGGGACAGAAACCTACGAGCAGTACTTC. Residues: CASSRGTETYEQYF. Looking up the rest from reference TRBV19 and TRBJ2-7 gives the full variable domain: DGGITQSPKYLFRKEGQNVTLSCEQNLNHDAMYWYRQDPGQGLRLIYYSQIVNDFQKGDIAEGYSVSREKKESFPLTVTSAQKNPTAFYLCASSRGTETYEQYFGPGTRLTVT.

Worth noting for this clonotype: Sequence at one end of the junction differs from germline and may be a read error. The V gene is TRBV3-1, the J gene TRBJ2-5; TRBD2 aligns across 10 bases. Germline values: CDR1 LGHDT, CDR2 YNNKEL (reference sequence). This CDR3 comprises 14 residues. The CDR3 DNA reads TGTGCCAGCAGAGCGGGGGGGAACCAAGAGGCCCAGTACTTC. It translates to CASRAGGNQEAQYF.

The J gene is TRBJ2-1, the V gene TRBV9, with 8 bases fitting TRBD2. CDR3 length: 18 amino acids. After removal of 0 bases from V and 3 bases from J, the junction contained 11 bases not matched to a gene. Germline V gives CDR1 SGDLS, CDR2 YYNGEE. As DNA, the CDR3 is TGTGCCAGCAGCGTAGCGGCTATGTCTAGCGGGCTCTACAATGAGCAGTTCTTC. It is translated as CASSVAAMSSGLYNEQFF.

This clonotype was recorded a few times. J is TRBJ2-5 and V is TRBV6-5, with D perhaps TRBD1 or TRBD2 (5 bases each). CDR3 size: 14 residues. The germline V gene has CDR1 MNHEY and CDR2 SVGAGI. V lost 2 bases to trimming and J lost 6 bases, with 13 bases between them. The CDR3 nucleotides are TGTGCCAGCAGTTACCATGAGGGGTTCCAGACCCAGTACTTC. This codes for CASSYHEGFQTQYF.

In this sample, this clonotype turned up a few times. Mismatch with germline at one junction end may stem from a read error. The chain joins TRBV6-2 or TRBV6-3 to TRBJ2-7; the match to TRBD1 covers 8 bases. CDR1 MNHEY and CDR2 SVGEGT come from the germline V gene. This CDR3 is 11 amino acids long. The CDR3 region has the DNA TGTGCCAGCAGTGCCTCCTGGGACAGGACCTTC. Translation: CASSASWDRTF.

This clonotype was seen ten or more times. The chain is built from TRBV7-9 and TRBJ1-1; tentative D call: TRBD1 (5 bases). Germline V CDR1 and CDR2: SEHNR, FQNEAQ (reference sequence). This CDR3 is 12 amino acids long. Trimming took off 6 bases at V and 8 bases at J, with 13 bases between the two ends. The CDR3 reads CASRSRGTEAFF. DNA for the CDR3: TGTGCCAGCAGGTCTAGGGGAACCGAAGCTTTCTTT. Combining the CDR3 with reference TRBV7-9 and TRBJ1-1 gives the whole variable domain DTGVSQNPRHKITKRGQNVTFRCDPISEHNRLYWYRQTLGQGPEFLTYFQNEAQLEKSRLLSDRFSAERPKGSFSTLEIQRTEQGDSAMYLCASRSRGTEAFFGQGTRLTVV.

This clonotype came up a few times. This chain joins TRBV20-1 and TRBJ2-3; a weak D match, TRBD2 (6 bases). The CDR3 contains 15 residues. Germline V gene sequence: CDR1 DFQATT, CDR2 SNEGSKA (reference sequence). V was trimmed by 0 bases and J by 3 bases, leaving 13 bases between them. CDR3: CSARDWRDGTDTQYF. The CDR3, as DNA: TGCAGTGCTAGAGATTGGCGGGACGGGACAGATACGCAGTATTTT.

The genes are TRBV27 and TRBJ2-7, with D perhaps matching TRBD1 (6 bases). The CDR3 runs to 14 residues. Germline CDR1 and CDR2: MNHEY and SMNVEV (reference sequence). The V and J ends lost 5 bases and 3 bases respectively, with 14 bases between them. The CDR3 DNA reads TGTGCCAGCAGTCGTCGACAGGCAGGCTACGAGCAGTACTTC. Translation gives CASSRRQAGYEQYF.

This clonotype showed up many times. CDR3 in amino acids: CASSPPKADVQYF. The CDR3 DNA follows: TGTGCCAGCAGCCCCCCTAAAGCGGATGTGCAGTATTTT. The rearrangement uses TRBV7-8 and TRBJ2-3, with D possibly TRBD2 on 5 matching bases. The V end lost 5 bases, the J end lost 11 bases, and 17 bases lay between the germline ends. In germline, CDR1 is SGHVS, CDR2 FQNEAQ. The CDR3 sequence is 13 residues long.

The rearrangement links TRBV20-1 to TRBJ2-1, with D tentatively TRBD2 (6 bases). V gave up 6 bases and J gave up 5 bases, with 11 bases separating them. Germline CDR1 and CDR2: DFQATT and SNEGSKA (reference sequence). The length of the CDR3 is 12 residues. The CDR3 DNA sequence: TGCAGTGCAACTAGCAGCCACAATGAGCAGTTCTTC. As protein: CSATSSHNEQFF.

This clonotype was observed a few times. The V call is TRBV5-1, the J call TRBJ1-1, with D perhaps TRBD1 (5 bases). CDR1 and CDR2 (germline): SGHRS, YFSETQ. Trimming shortened V by 5 bases and J by 3 bases, and 14 bases separated the two germline ends. CDR3 length: 14 amino acids. CDR3 nucleotide sequence: TGCGCCAGCAGGATGGGCAGGGACTACACTGAAGCTTTCTTT. Translated, it gives CASRMGRDYTEAFF.

This rearrangement joins TRBV20-1 to TRBJ2-2, with D uncertain. In germline, CDR1 is DFQATT, CDR2 SNEGSKA (reference sequence). The CDR3 is 11 amino acids. Trimming left V 5 bases short and J 3 bases short, with 4 bases between. The CDR3 region is CSARYTGELFF. In DNA form, the CDR3 reads TGCAGTGCTCGGTACACCGGGGAGCTGTTTTTT.

In DNA form, the CDR3 reads TGTGCCAGCAGACCCCGGTCGGGGGCTTTTGTTTCTGAAGCTTTCTTT. Protein sequence: CASRPRSGAFVSEAFF. The rearrangement uses TRBV6-1 and TRBJ1-1; D is possibly TRBD1 (6 bases). Germline V gives CDR1 MNHNS, CDR2 SASEGT. V was shortened by 6 bases and J by 6 bases, with 23 bases between the two germline ends. The CDR3 is 16 amino acids.

The chain combines TRBV5-6 with TRBJ2-7; the D is unclear. The CDR3 loop spans 17 amino acids. Trimming cost V 4 bases and J 6 bases, with 26 bases left between them. Germline CDR1 SGHDT, CDR2 YYEEEE. This CDR3 reads CASSPTALVESRSEQYF. Written as DNA, the CDR3 is TGTGCCAGCAGCCCCACGGCGCTGGTCGAGAGTCGGAGCGAGCAGTACTTC.

The chain carries TRBV7-9 and TRBJ2-3, with 7 bases that match TRBD2. The V gene's germline CDR1 is SEHNR and CDR2 FQNEAQ (reference sequence). This CDR3 has 14 residues. The trim removed 4 bases at V and 8 bases at J, leaving 9 bases unmatched. CDR3 amino acids: CASSWEAGKVTQYF. CDR3 DNA: TGTGCCAGCAGCTGGGAAGCGGGAAAGGTTACGCAGTATTTT.

This clonotype was recorded a few times. This chain links TRBV7-9 with TRBJ1-6; the match to TRBD1 covers 7 bases. The V gene's germline CDR1 is SEHNR and CDR2 FQNEAQ (reference sequence). Trimming at V came to 5 bases and at J to 6 bases, leaving 4 bases not matched to a gene. The CDR3 has 14 residues. The CDR3 sequence is CASSLQGINSPLHF. CDR3 nucleotide sequence: TGTGCCAGCAGCCTACAGGGGATTAATTCACCCCTCCACTTT. Filled out from reference TRBV7-9 and TRBJ1-6, the complete variable domain reads DTGVSQNPRHKITKRGQNVTFRCDPISEHNRLYWYRQTLGQGPEFLTYFQNEAQLEKSRLLSDRFSAERPKGSFSTLEIQRTEQGDSAMYLCASSLQGINSPLHFGNGTRLTVT.

This clonotype occurred a few times. V and J are TRBV12-3 or TRBV12-4 and TRBJ1-5; 9 bases agree with TRBD1. Losses at the gene ends were 5 bases for V and 3 bases for J; bases not matched to a gene: 5. The length of the CDR3 is 15 residues. The CDR3 loop reads CASSPGTGNNQPQHF. In DNA, the CDR3 is TGTGCCAGCAGTCCCGGGACAGGGAACAATCAGCCCCAGCATTTT.

This clonotype was picked up a small number of times. The chain combines TRBV21-1 with TRBJ2-7; TRBD2 is the table's D call, not checked against the DNA. TRBV21-1 is assigned pseudogene status. The CDR3 length is 19 residues. The CDR3 DNA follows: TGTGCCAGCAGCAAAGAGGAAAGAAAGGAAGCGGGAGGGTCCTACGAGCAGTACTTC. It is translated as CASSKEERKEAGGSYEQYF.

Many counts were recorded for this clonotype. Here the CDR3 reads CASSEMYPGELFF. CDR3 DNA: TGTGCCAGCAGTGAAATGTATCCCGGGGAGCTGTTTTTT. The chain joins TRBV6-4 to TRBJ2-2; unclear D gene. The V and J ends lost 3 bases and 6 bases respectively, with 8 bases between them. This CDR3 comprises 13 residues. The germline CDR1 and CDR2 sequences are MRHNA and SNTAGT.

V gene TRBV20-1 combines with J gene TRBJ2-1; the match to TRBD2 covers 11 bases. V lost 6 bases, J lost 6 bases, and 7 bases stayed unmatched. There are 14 residues in the CDR3. CDR1 is DFQATT and CDR2 is SNEGSKA in the germline V gene (reference sequence). The DNA for the CDR3 is TGCAGTGCCCGACTAGCGGGAACCTTCAATGAGCAGTTCTTC. It encodes CSARLAGTFNEQFF.

V is TRBV5-1 and J is TRBJ2-5; possibly TRBD1 for D (6 bases). This CDR3 comprises 13 residues. V was shortened by 4 bases and J by 5 bases, with 12 bases between the two germline ends. Germline V gene sequence: CDR1 SGHRS, CDR2 YFSETQ. CDR3 protein: CASSGAGAETQYF. CDR3 DNA: TGCGCCAGCAGCGGCGCAGGGGCCGAGACCCAGTACTTC.

This sequence joins TRBV20-1 and TRBJ2-7; TRBD2 agrees at 8 bases. The trim removed 6 bases at V and 9 bases at J, leaving 16 bases unmatched. Germline assignment: CDR1 DFQATT and CDR2 SNEGSKA (reference sequence). The CDR3 contains 14 residues. The CDR3 loop is CSAVTGTSAEAQYF. The CDR3 DNA reads TGCAGTGCCGTAACCGGGACTAGTGCGGAGGCGCAGTACTTC.

There are a few counts of this clonotype. V gene TRBV18 combines with J gene TRBJ2-1, with D uncertain. This CDR3 region has 15 residues. Germline values: CDR1 KGHSH, CDR2 LQKENI. V lost 4 bases and J 0 bases, leaving 10 bases between the germline ends. For the CDR3, the DNA is TGTGCCAGCTCACGACCGACGGGCTCCTACAATGAGCAGTTCTTC. It specifies CASSRPTGSYNEQFF.